This T cell receptor (beta chain) was identified in a study of T-cell reconstitution after alpha-beta-depleted transplantation in children. Preparation of the TCRbeta library was carried out with unique molecular identifiers. TCRdb itself ran the PCR reads through MiXCR, one entry per CDR3 protein. The table lists a few hundred thousand distinct CDR3 sequences, approximately 9.6% of them singletons. The sequencing here drew on PBMCs from the stem cell graft donor, taken from the stem cell graft. The clonotype originates from a human donor who donated a stem cell graft to a child with SCID.

CDR3 DNA: TGCTCTCCTCTCCAAGAGACCCAGTACTTC. This gives the protein CSPLQETQYF. V gene TRBV20-1 combines with J gene TRBJ2-5; D gene uncertain. Germline V gene lookup returns CDR1 DFQATT and CDR2 SNEGSKA (reference sequence). The CDR3 covers 10 residues.